This TCR beta chain was sequenced for a study of blood T cell repertoires in COVID-19. Looking at the study overall: Spain, Italy and the United States supplied samples that represented acute and convalescent COVID-19.

In the original workflow: Amplifying reference gene primers gave estimates of nucleated cell counts. The assay was immunoSEQ multiplex PCR, and TCRdb's table has in-frame clones only and misses some. V, J and clone size reflect that table, while D and trimming were determined from the DNA. The sample shows more than 140,000 clones, 65% to 90% of them seen only once. In germline, CDR1 is SNHLY, CDR2 FYNNEI. The CDR3 sequence is 14 residues long. The V end was cut by 3 bases, the J end by 8 bases, with 13 bases between. This chain joins TRBV2 and TRBJ1-4; D gene uncertain. The sequence derives from a woman between 50 and 59 years old in a cohort sampled during active or convalescent COVID-19. The sample taken for sequencing was peripheral blood. The CDR3 region is CASSDSVLREKLFF. In DNA form, the CDR3 reads TGTGCCAGCAGTGATAGCGTTTTACGGGAAAAACTGTTTTTT.